This T cell receptor beta chain emerged from a study of OX40 agonist ivuxolimab in advanced cancers. Notes on this clone: Its antigen is still unknown.

Study results and limitations: With doses of 0.1-3.0 mg/kg, partial responders showed among the lowest clonal expansion. Not determined was the antigen specificity of the expanded peripheral T cells.

Patients with autoimmune history or systemic immunosuppression were excluded. Clones were read by immunoSEQ multiplex PCR, and TCRdb kept only the in-frame ones, dropping some. The sample includes 60,000 to 80,000 clones, 80% to 90% of them seen just once. This specimen consisted of CD4+ or CD8+ T cells sorted from blood, obtained in a trial of the OX40 agonist ivuxolimab. The receptor's source is an adult with an advanced solid tumor such as melanoma, head and neck, liver or kidney cancer.

The CDR3 region is CASSWDVLNTEAFF. CDR3 in DNA: TGCGCCAGCAGCTGGGACGTATTGAACACTGAAGCTTTCTTT. This rearrangement joins TRBV5-1 to TRBJ1-1; D is possibly TRBD1 (5 bases). The ends were cut back, 3 bases at V and 0 bases at J, with 9 bases in the middle. This CDR3 comprises 14 residues. Per the germline V gene, CDR1 is SGHRS and CDR2 is YFSETQ.